The clone carrying this T cell receptor (beta chain) was detected many times. Its cognate antigen is unknown. The sample is drawn from a study of CD8 T cells in ankylosing spondylitis. Quantitative 5'-RACE with molecular barcodes produced the TCR beta libraries. TCRdb redid the calling of the 5' RACE reads with MiXCR, one entry per CDR3 protein. The data hold roughly 700,000 distinct CDR3 sequences, with under 20% observed a single time. General study points: Reactive arthritis synovial fluid and blood previously showed some of these motif variants. CD8+ disease-linked clones were present at relatively low frequencies in blood. In ankylosing spondylitis blood, a motif of roughly eight highly homologous TCR beta variants appeared characteristic.

The CDR3 covers 13 residues. Trimming cost V 3 bases and J 5 bases, with 11 bases left between them. The V gene's germline CDR1 is MGHDK and CDR2 SYGVNS. This clonotype originated in a male donor with ankylosing spondylitis. The chain couples TRBV25-1 to TRBJ2-7, with D possibly matching TRBD1 (6 bases). The material sequenced was blood, either unsorted or a sorted T cell fraction (not recorded which). The CDR3 sequence: CASSDTGRHEQYF. CDR3 nucleotides: TGTGCCAGCAGTGATACAGGGCGACACGAGCAGTACTTC.